Following are 32 T cell receptor beta chains from one sample sequenced in a study of blood T cell repertoires in COVID-19. The assay was immunoSEQ multiplex PCR, and TCRdb's table has in-frame clones only and misses some. In the table there are roughly 450,000 clones, roughly 87% of which are singletons. Sequenced sample: PBMCs or T cells enriched from blood (not recorded which). These receptors came from a man aged 18 to 35 who had recovered from COVID-19.

The rearrangement uses TRBV7-9 and TRBJ2-1; tentatively, D is TRBD1 (5 bases). Germline lookup yields CDR1 SEHNR and CDR2 FQNEAQ (reference sequence). The CDR3 runs 12 residues. The V and J ends lost 5 bases and 6 bases respectively, with 8 bases between them. CDR3 sequence reads: CASSPDSNEQFF. The CDR3 coding sequence is TGTGCCAGCAGCCCTGACAGCAATGAGCAGTTCTTC.

The rearrangement joins TRBV5-1 to TRBJ2-2, with 8 bases lining up with TRBD1. After removal of 3 bases from V and 2 bases from J, the junction contained 3 bases not matched to a gene. The germline V gene encodes CDR1 SGHRS and CDR2 YFSETQ. This CDR3 comprises 15 residues. The CDR3 nucleotides read TGCGCCAGCAGCTCGGACAGGGCCAACACCGGGGAGCTGTTTTTT. It translates to CASSSDRANTGELFF.

This clone has just a few counts. The chain couples TRBV18 to TRBJ1-2; 8 nucleotides line up with TRBD1. Germline CDR1 is KGHSH and CDR2 is LQKENI. The CDR3 totals 14 residues. Trimming removed 3 bases from V and 6 bases from J; junction bases left unmatched: 6. The CDR3 DNA sequence: TGTGCCAGCTCACCGCAGGGGGCTTCCAATGGCTACACCTTC. Its protein is CASSPQGASNGYTF.

J is TRBJ2-3 and V is TRBV9; no clear D. V lost 0 bases, J lost 5 bases, and 10 bases lay in between. CDR1 is SGDLS, CDR2 YYNGEE, per germline. The CDR3 is made up of 14 amino acids. As DNA, the CDR3 is TGTGCCAGCAGCGTAGATGCTACTGGAGATACGCAGTATTTT. Amino acids: CASSVDATGDTQYF.

The gene calls are TRBV10-3 and TRBJ1-1, with a possible D match to TRBD1 (6 bases). V dropped 9 bases and J dropped 5 bases, with 13 bases sitting between them. Germline V gene lookup returns CDR1 ENHRY and CDR2 SYGVKD. The CDR3 loop spans 12 amino acids. CDR3 protein: CAIVGGGTEAFF. CDR3 sequence (DNA): TGTGCCATAGTGGGAGGGGGGACTGAAGCTTTCTTT.

This chain connects TRBV19 to TRBJ1-6, with 7 bases lining up with TRBD1. Germline values: CDR1 LNHDA, CDR2 SQIVND (reference sequence). The CDR3 has 13 residues. V gave up 10 bases and J gave up 4 bases; unmatched junction bases: 4. The CDR3 protein is CATGTEYNSPLHF. In nucleotides, the CDR3 is TGTGCCACCGGGACAGAATATAATTCACCCCTCCACTTT. Full variable domain (missing parts from reference TRBV19 and TRBJ1-6): DGGITQSPKYLFRKEGQNVTLSCEQNLNHDAMYWYRQDPGQGLRLIYYSQIVNDFQKGDIAEGYSVSREKKESFPLTVTSAQKNPTAFYLCATGTEYNSPLHFGNGTRLTVT.

This chain connects TRBV3-1 (or the pseudogene TRBV3-2) to TRBJ2-1; possibly TRBD2 for D (5 bases). V was shortened by 4 bases and J by 4 bases, with 14 bases between the two germline ends. The CDR3 consists of 15 residues. CDR1 and CDR2 (germline): LGHDT, YNNKEL (reference sequence). The CDR3 is CASSPERHIYNEQFF. The DNA of the CDR3 is TGTGCCAGCAGCCCGGAGCGGCACATTTACAATGAGCAGTTCTTC.

This clone was picked up one time. The V call is TRBV6-5, the J call TRBJ1-1; D is unresolved. Trimming cost V 3 bases and J 3 bases, with 5 bases left between them. CDR3 size: 12 residues. Germline V gene data show CDR1 as MNHEY and CDR2 as SVGAGI. The CDR3 DNA reads TGTGCCAGCAGTTATAGTCACACTGAAGCTTTCTTT. Residues: CASSYSHTEAFF.

The chain is built from TRBV5-1 and TRBJ2-5; weak D call: TRBD1 (5 bases). V was clipped by 4 bases and J by 5 bases, with 15 bases between them. This CDR3 comprises 14 residues. CDR1 is SGHRS and CDR2 is YFSETQ in the germline V gene. In DNA form, the CDR3 reads TGCGCCAGCAGCAACGGACCAGGGATGGAGACCCAGTACTTC. This gives the protein CASSNGPGMETQYF.

V usage is TRBV5-4 and J usage is TRBJ2-2, with a possible D match to TRBD2 (5 bases). The CDR3 runs to 14 residues. The ends were cut back, 6 bases at V and 0 bases at J, with 9 bases in the middle. Germline V gene lookup returns CDR1 SGHNT and CDR2 YYREEE (reference sequence). The DNA of the CDR3 is TGTGCCAGCAAAAAAGCGGCGAACACCGGGGAGCTGTTTTTT. Its translation: CASKKAANTGELFF.

This rearrangement joins TRBV12-5 to TRBJ1-1, with D tentatively TRBD1 (5 bases). V lost 6 bases and J lost 11, with 13 bases in between. The CDR3 totals 11 residues. Germline V lookup: CDR1 LGHNT, CDR2 FRNRAP. Written as DNA, the CDR3 is TGTGCTAGTGGCACAGGATGGGTGGCTTTCTTT. Encoded protein: CASGTGWVAFF. The variable domain in full, with the rest retrieved from reference TRBV12-5 and TRBJ1-1, is DARVTQTPRHKVTEMGQEVTMRCQPILGHNTVFWYRQTMMQGLELLAYFRNRAPLDDSGMPKDRFSAEMPDATLATLKIQPSEPRDSAVYFCASGTGWVAFFGQGTRLTVV.

This chain uses TRBV7-9 with TRBJ1-1; perhaps TRBD1 as D (6 bases). V dropped 7 bases and J dropped 12 bases, with 27 bases sitting between them. The germline V gene encodes CDR1 SEHNR and CDR2 FQNEAQ (reference sequence). The CDR3 sequence is 15 residues long. The CDR3 reads CASTPPAQGILRPFF. In nucleotides, the CDR3 is TGTGCCAGCACCCCCCCTGCGCAGGGGATTCTCCGTCCTTTCTTT. Looking up the rest from reference TRBV7-9 and TRBJ1-1 gives the full variable domain: DTGVSQNPRHKITKRGQNVTFRCDPISEHNRLYWYRQTLGQGPEFLTYFQNEAQLEKSRLLSDRFSAERPKGSFSTLEIQRTEQGDSAMYLCASTPPAQGILRPFFGQGTRLTVV.

This sequence joins TRBV27 and TRBJ2-7, with 7 bases matching TRBD2. Germline V gene lookup returns CDR1 MNHEY and CDR2 SMNVEV (reference sequence). V was clipped by 4 bases and J by 2 bases; unmatched bases: 2. This CDR3 has 13 amino acids. The chain's CDR3 is CASSWGGAYEQYF. CDR3 DNA: TGTGCCAGCAGTTGGGGGGGAGCCTACGAGCAGTACTTC.

This sequence joins TRBV11-1 and TRBJ2-7; possibly TRBD2 for D (5 bases). Trimming removed 5 bases at V and 2 bases at J, with 7 bases between. CDR3 size: 12 residues. CDR1 SGHAT and CDR2 FQDESV come from the germline V gene (reference sequence). CDR3 region: CASSPGAYEQYF. CDR3 sequence (DNA): TGTGCCAGCAGCCCCGGGGCCTACGAGCAGTACTTC.

This clone was counted a single time. This chain uses TRBV27 with TRBJ2-5, with TRBD2 matching 11 bases. The germline V gene has CDR1 MNHEY and CDR2 SMNVEV (reference sequence). The CDR3 consists of 15 residues. V trimming: 3 bases; J trimming: 4 bases; junction bases outside the gene matches: 4. Here the CDR3 reads CASSLRLAGGETQYF. Here the CDR3 DNA reads TGTGCCAGCAGTTTGCGGCTAGCGGGAGGAGAGACCCAGTACTTC.

The rearrangement joins TRBV3-1 (or the pseudogene TRBV3-2) to TRBJ1-4; the D is unclear. Germline-derived CDR1 and CDR2 are LGHDT and YNNKEL (reference sequence). The V end lost 0 bases, the J end lost 8 bases, and 13 bases lay between the germline ends. This CDR3 spans 15 amino acids. The CDR3 DNA is TGTGCCAGCAGCCAAGATTACATATCAGAAGAAAAACTGTTTTTT. It yields the protein CASSQDYISEEKLFF.

The rearrangement joins TRBV28 to TRBJ1-4; TRBD1 might be the D (6 bases). The CDR3 contains 18 residues. Germline V gene data show CDR1 as MDHEN and CDR2 as SYDVKM. The V gene lost 1 base and the J gene lost 5 bases, with 20 bases spanning the gap. CDR3 residues: CASSLYRPQGRKNEKLFF. The CDR3 DNA follows: TGTGCCAGCAGTTTATACCGGCCGCAGGGGAGAAAGAATGAAAAACTGTTTTTT.

This rearrangement joins TRBV7-2 to TRBJ2-3; 8 positions match TRBD2. This CDR3 has 13 amino acids. The germline V gene encodes CDR1 SGHTA and CDR2 FQGNSA. V shed 6 bases and J 6 bases; nucleotides not matched to a gene: 5. The CDR3 sequence is CASSQIAGDTQYF. CDR3 in DNA: TGTGCCAGCAGTCAAATAGCGGGGGATACGCAGTATTTT.

In DNA form, the CDR3 reads TGCAGCGTTCCCACCGGGACAGCGACTGAAGCTTTCTTT. This sequence encodes CSVPTGTATEAFF. J is TRBJ1-1 and V is TRBV29-1; 7 bases are shared with TRBD1. The J segment lost 5 bases and the V segment lost 5 bases, leaving 8 bases of the junction unmatched. The germline V gene encodes CDR1 SQVTM and CDR2 ANQGSEA. The CDR3 is 13 amino acids.

Only one count was recorded for this clone. The CDR3 spells CAWSAARITDTQYF. The CDR3 region has the DNA TGTGCCTGGAGTGCGGCGCGGATCACAGATACGCAGTATTTT. The chain carries TRBV30 and TRBJ2-3; no clear D. Per the germline V gene, CDR1 is GTSNPN and CDR2 is SVGIG (reference sequence). V lost 1 base to trimming and J lost 2 bases, with 10 bases between them. The CDR3 sequence is 14 residues long.

This sequence joins TRBV4-1 and TRBJ2-3; the D is unclear. Germline V gene lookup returns CDR1 MGHRA and CDR2 YSYEKL. CDR3 length equals 16 residues. Between the trimmed V and J ends, which lost 4 bases and 4 bases, there was a span of 18 bases. The DNA of the CDR3 is TGCGCCAGCAGCCCGTTCCCTACGCTTTCGGCAGATACGCAGTATTTT. Translating it yields CASSPFPTLSADTQYF.

This chain joins TRBV3-1 (or the pseudogene TRBV3-2) and TRBJ1-2; D uncertain. V lost 1 base and J lost 7, with 10 bases in between. This CDR3 contains 13 residues. In germline, CDR1 is LGHDT, CDR2 YNNKEL (reference sequence). The CDR3 region has the DNA TGTGCCAGCAGCCAAGGCCCCGGGGTTGGCTACACCTTC. It yields the protein CASSQGPGVGYTF.

The J gene is TRBJ1-2, the V gene TRBV3-1 (or the pseudogene TRBV3-2), with 9 positions matching TRBD1. J lost 7 bases, V lost 6 bases, and 6 bases had no gene match. The V gene's germline CDR1 is LGHDT and CDR2 YNNKEL (reference sequence). The CDR3 runs 13 residues. CDR3 amino acids: CASRRQGVGGYTF. CDR3 in DNA: TGTGCCAGCAGAAGACAGGGGGTTGGTGGCTACACCTTC.

The chain recombines TRBV19 with TRBJ1-5; D remains unclear. Germline V gene sequence: CDR1 LNHDA, CDR2 SQIVND (reference sequence). Trimming pared 11 bases from V and 2 bases from J, leaving 13 bases between. The CDR3 loop spans 13 amino acids. The CDR3 DNA follows: TGTGCCTCCTCAATCTACGGCAATCAGCCCCAGCATTTT. Translating it yields CASSIYGNQPQHF.

The chain has TRBV11-1 and TRBJ2-7; TRBD1 matches at 7 bases. The junction had 5 bases not matched to a gene; V was cut back by 4 bases and J by 2 bases. The CDR3 runs to 14 residues. Germline-derived CDR1 and CDR2 are SGHAT and FQDESV (reference sequence). The CDR3, as DNA: TGTGCCAGCAGCTCCCGACAGGGTGCCTACGAGCAGTACTTC. Translated: CASSSRQGAYEQYF.

The chain carries TRBV2 and TRBJ1-1, with 7 bases matching TRBD1. This CDR3 comprises 14 residues. The ends lost 6 bases at V and 1 base at J; junction bases unmatched: 5. Germline-derived CDR1 and CDR2 are SNHLY and FYNNEI. The CDR3 reads CASSLRTGNTEAFF. In DNA form, the CDR3 reads TGTGCCAGCAGCCTAAGGACAGGGAACACTGAAGCTTTCTTT.

This chain uses TRBV3-1 (or the pseudogene TRBV3-2) with TRBJ2-5; 9 nucleotides agree with TRBD2. The CDR3 is made up of 15 amino acids. Germline CDR1 is LGHDT and CDR2 is YNNKEL (reference sequence). The V and J ends lost 4 bases and 5 bases, in that order; junction bases with no gene match: 8. The CDR3, as DNA: TGTGCCAGCAGCCCCCTGCGGGGGGGCAGGGAGACCCAGTACTTC. It yields the protein CASSPLRGGRETQYF.

The chain joins TRBV7-9 to TRBJ2-5, with 8 bases fitting TRBD2. The CDR3 spans 13 residues. V was clipped by 2 bases and J by 4 bases; unmatched bases: 0. Germline CDR1 and CDR2: SEHNR and FQNEAQ (reference sequence). The CDR3 nucleotides read TGTGCCAGCAGCTTAAGCGGGGGAGAGACCCAGTACTTC. This translates into CASSLSGGETQYF.

This clone was observed once. The rearrangement uses TRBV2 and TRBJ2-7; tentative D call: TRBD2 (5 bases). The V gene's germline CDR1 is SNHLY and CDR2 FYNNEI. This CDR3 contains 14 residues. V lost 5 bases to trimming and J lost 0 bases, with 11 bases between them. In DNA form, the CDR3 reads TGTGCCAGCAGTATTAGCGTTAGCTCCTACGAGCAGTACTTC. It translates to CASSISVSSYEQYF.

V usage is TRBV5-1 and J usage is TRBJ2-7; 9 bases agree with TRBD2. After removal of 4 bases from V and 4 bases from J, the junction contained 9 bases not matched to a gene. CDR1 is SGHRS, CDR2 YFSETQ, per germline. The CDR3 covers 15 residues. This chain's CDR3 is CASSPAGGGAYEQYF. For the CDR3, the DNA is TGCGCCAGCAGCCCCGCGGGCGGGGGGGCGTACGAGCAGTACTTC.

A note on this clone: Within the sample, other DNA sequences also encode this same CDR3. The rearrangement joins TRBV19 to TRBJ1-2; 8 bases align to TRBD1. The CDR3 runs 12 residues. Per germline, CDR1 LNHDA and CDR2 SQIVND (reference sequence). J gave up 4 bases and V 6 bases, and 1 base lay outside the gene matches. CDR3 residues: CASSDRGYGYTF. The CDR3 DNA follows: TGTGCCAGTAGCGACAGGGGCTATGGCTACACCTTC.

V gene TRBV7-3 combines with J gene TRBJ1-1, with TRBD1 as a possible D gene (5 bases). The CDR3 loop spans 14 amino acids. Germline V gene sequence: CDR1 SGHTA, CDR2 FQGTGA. The V gene lost 2 bases and the J gene lost 3 bases, with 10 bases spanning the gap. The CDR3 nucleotides are TGTGCCAGCAGCTTAGGGGGGGAATACACTGAAGCTTTCTTT. Its protein product is CASSLGGEYTEAFF.